These T cell receptor beta chains were read from a single sample in a study of T cells in Graves' hyperthyroidism and ophthalmopathy. TCRdb itself ran the multiplex PCR reads through MiXCR, one entry per CDR3 protein. The repertoire consists of 490,000 or so distinct CDR3 sequences, with more than 15% occurring once and the leading ten covering approximately 32%. The sample taken for sequencing was blood. Receptor source: a woman under 40 with Graves' ophthalmopathy. Each CDR3 is given with its conserved first and last residue. Fields, in order: D gene, V gene, clone size, CDR3 length, J gene, CDR3 protein. The D gene is left open where the match is weak. Not all rows give a size; the values are once, few, many and, for expanded clones, a class.

TRBD1	TRBV12-5	once	15	TRBJ2-2	CASGLVQGVTGELFF
-	TRBV27	-	13	TRBJ1-2	CASSLSAGEGYTF
TRBD2	TRBV10-3	-	13	TRBJ2-3	CASLAGGEDTQYF
TRBD2	TRBV28	-	13	TRBJ2-1	CASSLRLAKEQFF
-	TRBV5-1	many	15	TRBJ2-1	CASSSRGLTYNEQFF
-	TRBV7-3	few	16	TRBJ2-6	CASSRDSSGGANVLTF
-	TRBV20-1	-	14	TRBJ1-5	CSASPGGGRQPQHF
-	TRBV5-1	many	14	TRBJ1-4	CASSLAQGNEKLFF
-	TRBV9	-	14	TRBJ2-1	CASSATPTDNEQFF
TRBD2	TRBV25-1	-	16	TRBJ2-3	CASSELGRGDTDTQYF
TRBD2	TRBV11-2	many	16	TRBJ2-5	CASSIQEMGREETQYF
TRBD1	TRBV10-3	few	16	TRBJ2-1	CAISDLRDRVRNEQFF
TRBD2	TRBV5-6	few	12	TRBJ2-7	CASSTGTSEQYF
-	TRBV10-2	-	16	TRBJ1-2	CASSESILLSGHGYTF
TRBD2	TRBV28	many	15	TRBJ2-1	CASSPGTSVYNEQFF
TRBD1	TRBV10-3	few	14	TRBJ2-7	CAVGRGTGGHEQYF
-	TRBV28	-	13	TRBJ2-7	CASSPNGDYEQYF
TRBD1	TRBV28	many	14	TRBJ2-7	CASRITGGSYEQYF
TRBD1	TRBV14	many	16	TRBJ2-3	CASSPSGTGYADTQYF
-	TRBV7-2	-	15	TRBJ2-7	CASSLSSQGLYEQYF
TRBD2	TRBV20-1	many	13	TRBJ2-7	CSADWGGSYEQYF
TRBD2	TRBV20-1	many	16	TRBJ2-7	CSARGASGASSYEQYF
TRBD2	TRBV29-1	once	16	TRBJ2-1	CSVDFEGLAGDNEQFF
-	TRBV28	-	15	TRBJ1-1	CASRPRGYRGTEAFF
TRBD1	TRBV6-1	few	15	TRBJ2-5	CASRLRDRAWETQYF
-	TRBV2	many	16	TRBJ1-5	CASSESTIGRNQPQHF
-	TRBV7-2	many	15	TRBJ2-3	CASSPTRITTDTQYF
-	TRBV11-2	-	13	TRBJ2-1	CASSSISDSEQFF
-	TRBV30	many	11	TRBJ2-7	CAWSLGSEQYF
-	TRBV5-1	many	13	TRBJ2-2	CASSTEGTGELFF
-	TRBV9	-	14	TRBJ1-4	CASSVGVGFEKLFF
-	TRBV6-2/TRBV6-3	-	15	TRBJ2-1	CASSYRGNTLNEQFF
TRBD1	TRBV5-5	many	14	TRBJ1-2	CASSAPGQNYGYTF
-	TRBV6-2/TRBV6-3	many	18	TRBJ1-1	CASRGVQMWGTLNTEAFF
-	TRBV28	few	13	TRBJ1-5	CASRVLPGQPQHF
-	TRBV10-3	-	15	TRBJ2-5	CAISEVRDLGETQYF
-	TRBV29-1	-	13	TRBJ2-2	CSGVRENTGELFF
-	TRBV4-2	-	15	TRBJ2-3	CASSPFQGVTDTQYF
-	TRBV18	many	14	TRBJ2-3	CASSPPSRTDTQYF
-	TRBV30	many	12	TRBJ1-1	CAWTGLSGEAFF
TRBD2	TRBV20-1	many	14	TRBJ2-3	CSATISGRGDTQYF
TRBD1	TRBV7-8	many	14	TRBJ2-1	CASAAGGSGNEQFF
-	TRBV20-1	-	13	TRBJ2-1	CSALQESHNEQFF
-	TRBV11-2	many	13	TRBJ1-5	CASSAAGGQPQHF
-	TRBV5-1	many	11	TRBJ2-3	CASSLRDTQYF
-	TRBV4-1	-	18	TRBJ1-3	CASSQGLRRPSSGNTIYF
TRBD2	TRBV7-9	-	14	TRBJ2-1	CASRLAGGHNEQFF
TRBD1	TRBV7-9	many	15	TRBJ2-7	CASSSSGQGLYEQYF
-	TRBV5-6	-	14	TRBJ2-7	CASSLGRVRHEQYF
TRBD2	TRBV20-1	many	15	TRBJ2-5	CSANPPGLAGETQYF
-	TRBV7-2	few	16	TRBJ1-3	CASSLVSSDSGNTIYF
TRBD2	TRBV19	few	14	TRBJ2-3	CASGTSETPDTQYF
-	TRBV3-1	-	17	TRBJ2-1	CASSQVLTTSSYNEQFF
TRBD2	TRBV18	-	13	TRBJ2-1	CASSSGSDNEQFF
TRBD2	TRBV7-2	many	16	TRBJ2-2	CASSPYRTSSTGELFF
TRBD2	TRBV20-1	-	18	TRBJ2-7	CSDRELAGGLDNSYEQYF
-	TRBV2	-	15	TRBJ2-3	CASQDSPKGTDTQYF
-	TRBV5-5	few	19	TRBJ2-4	CASSLRLSKADSPRDIQYF
-	TRBV6-2/TRBV6-3	many	16	TRBJ2-3	CASTSKGTLITDTQYF